This T cell receptor (beta chain) derives from a study of post-analysis software for immune sequencing data (dated by TCRdb to between 2014 and 2017). Regarding the complete study: Disease courses on record covered relapsing-remitting, secondary progressive and progressive-relapsing multiple sclerosis, though some patients had no subtype annotation. Patient repertoires were compared against roughly 10 previously published healthy control repertoires from donors aged about 6 to 27 years. A subset of samples was prepared in parallel using single-end sample barcoding, then pooled and co-amplified after Illumina adapter ligation.

Library creation used PCR. Sequencing relied on an Illumina HiSeq 2500. To reduce PCR and sequencing biases, unique molecular identifiers were incorporated into the TCR beta cDNA libraries. Roughly 500,000 cDNA molecules were obtained for every 1 to 10 million input T cells, so each molecule roughly corresponded to one T cell. Patient libraries were prepared and sequenced with the same protocol used for the earlier healthy control dataset. Within a given batch, samples were prepared together, multiplexed and sequenced on the same HiSeq lane. Per the source publication's procedure: Raw barcoded reads were processed with MIGEC, discarding single-read molecular identifier groups before consensus assembly and CDR3 extraction. VDJtools was used for post-analysis of the clonotype tables, with diversity normalized by down-sampling every dataset to the smallest sample size. To correct batch-related cross-sample contamination, repertoire overlap clustering matched CDR3 amino acid sequences but not nucleotide sequences. The raw public data were reprocessed by TCRdb itself: fastp quality trimming at Q25, MiXCR clonotype calling, in-frame beta chains only. Records with the same CDR3 protein are collapsed into one entry carrying the most frequent genes and DNA. The authors' filters were not applied to this entry. The sample includes 160,000 or so distinct CDR3 sequences, with approximately 35% observed a single time. The top ten clones comprise under 30% of the sample.

Results and caveats for the whole study, not just this receptor: The multiple sclerosis patient group was slightly younger than the control group. Multiple sclerosis patients had significantly lower normalized Chao1 diversity than controls, a result that suggests substantial peripheral T-cell clonal expansion. Significantly higher frequencies in patients than in controls were found for roughly 5 TRBV segments, including TRBV5-6, TRBV5-1 and TRBV20-1. Direct clustering with F measure showed strong co-clustering of samples prepared in the same batch, prompting a batch-effect correction.

Including the terminal cysteine and phenylalanine, the CDR3 comprises 13 residues. The sequence is cut down to CDR3 DNA, 39 bases in frame from base 1. CDR1 and CDR2 are read off the germline V gene (reference sequence) as DFQATT and SNEGSKA. The germline ends are 13 bases apart after V is trimmed by 5 bases and J by 2 bases. The meaning of the sample's time point label: second blood draw from one MS patient after hematopoietic stem cell transplantation. To demonstrate the VDJtools post-analysis software, TCR beta repertoires were profiled from the peripheral blood of 13 young patients with multiple sclerosis. Multiple sclerosis patients were children and adolescents aged 6 to 15 years. This clonotype was counted between two and nine times. The antigen it recognizes is unknown. There are no base qualities to consult, and no much larger clone falls within one base.

The sequence joins TRBV20-1 to TRBJ2-7; TRBD2 is a weak D gene call, 5 bases matching. The sample in question was blood, obtained after autologous hematopoietic stem cell transplantation. The receptor comes from a girl between 10 and 17 years old with multiple sclerosis. Donor details come from another sample of the same person, matched by shared clones. The nucleotides read TGCAGTGCTTCAACTAGTCCAACCTACGAGCAGTACTTC. Protein translation: CSASTSPTYEQYF.